This TCR beta chain appears in the sequencing data of a study of CD8+CD57+ T cells in acquired aplastic anemia. Study in general: Yields of DNA that came from sorted CD4+ and CD8+ cells averaged roughly 3 ug.

For sequencing, patients were chosen who had shown expansion of CD8+CD57+ cells by flow cytometry. Each patient had severe acquired aplastic anemia. Study-level results: Patients and controls had CD8+ Simpson's diversity values that were not significantly distinct. It was found that roughly 31 CD8+ CDR3 sequences were shared between patients and controls.

V was trimmed by 7 bases and J by 0 bases, leaving 13 bases between them. CDR3 length equals 15 residues. Per the germline V gene, CDR1 is MNHEY and CDR2 is SVGAGI. With respect to this clonotype: Its antigen is undetermined.

Investigators profiled TCR beta VDJ and CDR3 from genomic DNA template. One entry per CDR3 protein results from TCRdb running MiXCR on the reads. The sample includes 250,000 to 350,000 distinct CDR3 sequences, under 65% of them seen just once. The sample taken for sequencing was sorted CD4+, CD8+, or CD8+CD57+ T cells (not recorded which) from PBMCs. This receptor was identified in a human donor with aplastic anemia. The V call is TRBV6-5, the J call TRBJ1-5; D perhaps matches TRBD1 (5 bases). The CDR3 DNA is TGTGCCAGCACGCCCCAGGGCTCTAGCAATCAGCCCCAGCATTTT. Its protein product is CASTPQGSSNQPQHF.